This T cell receptor (beta chain) emerged from a study of T cell responses to AZD1222 COVID-19 vaccine. Study-level information: Pooled together were second doses at about 4 or about 12 weeks.

The sample holds a few counts of this clone. Its specificity is not known. The germline V gene has CDR1 MNHEY and CDR2 SVGAGI. V was clipped by 0 bases and J by 7 bases; unmatched bases: 7. This CDR3 is 15 amino acids long. Study outcomes and limitations: Regions 160-218 and 743-854 held dominance among vaccine-associated CD4 TCRs, which spanned spike. Two AZD1222 administrations were followed by greater Spike-specific TCR breadth and depth. Researchers took repertoire samples only after the peak T cell response had come.

The method was immunoSEQ multiplex PCR; TCRdb's version includes in-frame clones alone and lacks a portion of them. Found here are some 120,000 clones, roughly nine tenths of them singletons; the top ten hold 5.4%. Sequencing was performed on peripheral blood, taken on day 0 of AZD1222 vaccination. The chain has TRBV6-5 and TRBJ1-1, with 8 nucleotides matching TRBD1. The clonotype was recovered from an adult in good health. CDR3 nucleotides: TGTGCCAGCAGTTACTCCCCAGGGGGCGCATTTGAAGCTTTCTTT. Its translation is CASSYSPGGAFEAFF.